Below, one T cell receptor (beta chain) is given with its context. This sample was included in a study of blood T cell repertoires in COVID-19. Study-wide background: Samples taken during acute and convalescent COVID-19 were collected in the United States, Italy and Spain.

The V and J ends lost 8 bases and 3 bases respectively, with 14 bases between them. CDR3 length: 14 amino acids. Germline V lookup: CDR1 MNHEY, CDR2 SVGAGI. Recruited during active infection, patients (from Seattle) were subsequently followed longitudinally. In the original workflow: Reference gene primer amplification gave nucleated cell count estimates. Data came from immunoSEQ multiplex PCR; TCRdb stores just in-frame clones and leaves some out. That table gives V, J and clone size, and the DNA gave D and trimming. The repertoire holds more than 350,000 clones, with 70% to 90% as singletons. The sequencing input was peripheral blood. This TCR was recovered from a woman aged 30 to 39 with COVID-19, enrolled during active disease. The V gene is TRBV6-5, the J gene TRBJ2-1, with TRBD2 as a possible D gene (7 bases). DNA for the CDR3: TGTGCCAGCGAGGGGGAGGGCCTCTACAATGAGCAGTTCTTC. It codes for CASEGEGLYNEQFF.